These T cell receptor beta chains were read from a single sample in a study of tumor-infiltrating lymphocytes in localized non-small cell lung cancer. TCRdb keeps only in-frame clones here, not all; method: immunoSEQ multiplex PCR. The table records about 23,000 clones, approximately 73% of them present only once. Sequencing was performed on lung tumor tissue. The receptors here all came from a human donor with non-small cell lung cancer. The CDR3 runs from the conserved cysteine through the conserved F or W. D genes are given only for firm matches. A row's size may be missing; if present it is once, few, many or a size class.

TRBJ2-2 TRBD2 - TRBV19 CASRGLAGVPGELFF TGTGCCAGTAGAGGACTAGCGGGGGTCCCCGGGGAGCTGTTTTTT
TRBJ1-4 - few TRBV9 CASSVTMAANEKLFF TGTGCCAGCAGCGTGACTATGGCGGCTAATGAAAAACTGTTTTTT
TRBJ1-6 - - TRBV18 CASSPGLPNNSPLHF TGTGCCAGCTCACCTGGTCTACCCAATAATTCACCCCTCCACTTT
TRBJ2-1 TRBD2 few TRBV29-1 CSIIAGNNEQFF TGCAGCATTATAGCGGGGAACAATGAGCAGTTCTTC
TRBJ2-1 TRBD2 few TRBV10-2 CASRTSGGNNEQFF TGCGCCAGCAGGACTAGCGGGGGGAACAATGAGCAGTTCTTC
TRBJ2-1 TRBD2 once TRBV5-1 CASSSPATSFNEQFF TGCGCCAGCAGCTCACCTGCGACTAGCTTCAATGAGCAGTTCTTC
TRBJ2-5 TRBD2 - TRBV11-3 CASSLTGTSGGAETQYF TGTGCCAGCAGCCTCACCGGGACTAGCGGGGGGGCAGAGACCCAGTACTTC
TRBJ2-4 TRBD2 - TRBV4-1 CASSQDNSGGNIQYF TGCGCCAGCAGCCAAGATAACAGCGGGGGAAACATTCAGTACTTC
TRBJ1-5 - - TRBV7-2 CASSFLGNQPQHF TGTGCCAGCAGCTTTCTTGGGAATCAGCCCCAGCATTTT
TRBJ2-3 - - TRBV5-6 CASSLVDGRQRDTQYF TGTGCCAGCAGCTTGGTAGACGGGCGCCAAAGAGATACGCAGTATTTT
TRBJ2-1 TRBD1 once TRBV6-5 CASTSRGTGNEQFF TGTGCCAGCACCTCCCGGGGGACAGGGAATGAGCAGTTCTTC
TRBJ2-3 TRBD2 - TRBV9 CASSVVGTSGGEGYTGTQYF TGTGCCAGCAGCGTAGTAGGGACTAGCGGGGGGGAGGGGTACACAGGTACGCAGTATTTT
TRBJ2-4 - medium-sized TRBV7-2 CASSLPGSAIQYF TGTGCCAGCAGCTTACCAGGGTCGGCCATTCAGTACTTC
TRBJ1-2 - - TRBV19 CASTHGTNYGYTF TGTGCCAGTACGCACGGGACTAACTATGGCTACACCTTC
TRBJ2-3 TRBD1 - TRBV10-3 CAIRGTGSTDTQYF TGTGCCATCAGGGGGACAGGGTCTACAGATACGCAGTATTTT
TRBJ2-2 - - TRBV11-3 CASNEAGDGELFF TGTGCCAGCAATGAGGCAGGGGACGGGGAGCTGTTTTTT
TRBJ2-4 - few TRBV19 CASAGPFNIQYF TGTGCCAGTGCCGGGCCCTTCAACATTCAGTACTTC
TRBJ2-2 - - TRBV5-1 CASSLGRGVAGELFF TGCGCCAGCAGCTTGGGAAGGGGTGTTGCCGGGGAGCTGTTTTTT
TRBJ1-2 - - TRBV6-6 CASSYQLVYGYTF TGTGCCAGCAGTTACCAGTTGGTCTATGGCTACACCTTC
TRBJ1-5 TRBD1 - TRBV19 CASSRGGGGGNQPQHF TGTGCCAGTAGTAGGGGAGGGGGCGGCGGCAATCAGCCCCAGCATTTT
TRBJ2-3 - - TRBV4-2 CASSQDIQPLGTDTQYF TGTGCCAGCAGCCAAGATATTCAACCTCTGGGCACAGATACGCAGTATTTT
TRBJ2-3 - once TRBV4-3 CASSQDLGPTQYF TGCGCCAGCAGCCAAGATCTGGGCCCTACGCAGTATTTT
TRBJ1-2 - - TRBV29-1 CSVEDPWSGYTF TGCAGCGTTGAAGACCCCTGGAGTGGCTACACCTTC
TRBJ2-7 - - TRBV5-6 CASSRQDEQYF TGTGCCAGCAGTAGACAGGACGAACAGTACTTC
TRBJ1-2 TRBD1 - TRBV2 CASNLQGGEGYTF TGTGCCAGCAACCTACAGGGGGGCGAAGGCTACACCTTC
TRBJ1-1 TRBD1 - TRBV10-3 CAIADSSDRARAFF TGTGCCATCGCCGACTCCTCGGACAGGGCCAGAGCTTTCTTT
TRBJ1-1 - - TRBV5-1 CASSLSTNTEAFF TGCGCCAGCAGCTTGAGTACGAACACTGAAGCTTTCTTT
TRBJ1-2 TRBD1 - TRBV5-4 CASNRQGTSGYTF TGTGCCAGCAACCGACAGGGAACGTCGGGCTACACCTTC
TRBJ2-7 - - TRBV25-1 CASSQITGFSSYEQYF TGTGCCAGCAGTCAAATAACAGGTTTCAGCTCCTACGAGCAGTACTTC
TRBJ2-7 - - TRBV7-2 CASSPSDYSEQYF TGTGCCAGCAGCCCGAGCGACTACTCCGAGCAGTACTTC
TRBJ2-3 - - TRBV27 CASSFGATDTQYF TGTGCCAGCAGTTTTGGGGCCACAGATACGCAGTATTTT
TRBJ2-3 - - TRBV19 CASRVWGNDTQYF TGTGCCAGTAGGGTATGGGGGAATGATACGCAGTATTTT
TRBJ1-1 - - TRBV30 CAWSRNLNTEAFF TGTGCCTGGAGCAGGAATTTGAACACTGAAGCTTTCTTT
TRBJ2-2 - - TRBV5-1 CASAMEGRGTGELFF TGCGCCAGCGCCATGGAGGGGAGGGGGACCGGGGAGCTGTTTTTT
TRBJ1-4 - - TRBV30 CAWSWGQSNEKLFF TGTGCCTGGAGTTGGGGGCAGTCTAATGAAAAACTGTTTTTT
TRBJ1-1 TRBD1 - TRBV11-3 CASRDRGFDTEAFF TGTGCCAGCCGCGACAGGGGGTTTGACACTGAAGCTTTCTTT
TRBJ1-6 - - TRBV7-2 CASSLGGRAHSPLHF TGTGCCAGCAGCTTAGGAGGGAGGGCCCATTCACCCCTCCACTTT